The 15 T cell receptor beta chains presented below share a single source sample, sequenced in a study of a mutant IDH1 vaccine in newly diagnosed glioma. Some clones are missing from TCRdb's copy, which holds only in-frame ones; the method was immunoSEQ multiplex PCR. Among 38,000 or so clones listed, under 90% were seen once. No antigen is known for these receptors. Time point denoted: week 11, during vaccination. Every vaccination contained 300 ug of the mutant IDH1 20-mer peptide and was paired with topical imiquimod. The sample in question was peripheral blood mononuclear cells (PBMCs), obtained from a glioma patient whose treatment included an IDH1 peptide vaccine. All receptors come from a woman aged 30 to 39 with glioma. Some clones in this sample may be carry-over from other donors' samples.

The V and J genes are TRBV19 and TRBJ1-1; possibly TRBD1 for D (5 bases). Germline V lookup: CDR1 LNHDA, CDR2 SQIVND (reference sequence). This CDR3 is built from 17 residues. V was trimmed by 0 bases and J by 4 bases, leaving 18 bases between them. For the CDR3, the DNA is TGTGCCAGTAGTATAGATCGGGAGGGGCTGTTTGGCACTGAAGCTTTCTTT. Translating gives CASSIDREGLFGTEAFF.

This sequence joins TRBV5-4 and TRBJ2-1; D ambiguous. The CDR3 totals 15 residues. Deletions cut 4 bases from V and 4 bases from J, with 15 bases between. Germline V gives CDR1 SGHNT, CDR2 YYREEE (reference sequence). CDR3 nucleotides: TGTGCCAGCAGCGTCCCCTTGGCGGAGTACAATGAGCAGTTCTTC. This codes for CASSVPLAEYNEQFF.

V usage is TRBV6-5 and J usage is TRBJ1-1, with D possibly TRBD1 on 5 matching bases. The CDR3 loop spans 13 amino acids. Germline V gene data show CDR1 as MNHEY and CDR2 as SVGAGI. V lost 6 bases and J lost 3, with 11 bases in between. CDR3 region: CASSRDGYTEAFF. CDR3 coding DNA: TGTGCCAGCAGCCGGGACGGCTACACTGAAGCTTTCTTT.

The chain carries TRBV5-6 and TRBJ1-2; D remains unclear. There are 14 residues in the CDR3. The germline V gene has CDR1 SGHDT and CDR2 YYEEEE. V was shortened by 2 bases and J by 6 bases, with 14 bases between the two germline ends. CDR3 in DNA: TGTGCCAGCAGCTTTGGCGATAGGGCAGATGGCTACACCTTC. Protein product: CASSFGDRADGYTF. Full variable domain (missing parts from reference TRBV5-6 and TRBJ1-2): DAGVTQSPTHLIKTRGQQVTLRCSPKSGHDTVSWYQQALGQGPQFIFQYYEEEERQRGNFPDRFSGHQFPNYSSELNVNALLLGDSALYLCASSFGDRADGYTFGSGTRLTVV.

The chain couples TRBV14 to TRBJ2-2, with D hard to call. The CDR3 is 12 residues long. Deletions cut 3 bases from V and 1 base from J, with 0 bases between. Germline V gene sequence: CDR1 SGHDN, CDR2 FVKESK. CDR3 loop: CASSQNTGELFF. CDR3 sequence (DNA): TGTGCCAGCAGCCAGAACACCGGGGAGCTGTTTTTT.

The genes are TRBV9 and TRBJ2-6, with 12 bases that match TRBD2. The length of the CDR3 is 17 residues. Germline V gives CDR1 SGDLS, CDR2 YYNGEE. V lost 0 bases, J lost 2 bases, and 0 bases stayed unmatched. The CDR3 reads CASSVGLAGAGANVLTF. The CDR3 DNA reads as TGTGCCAGCAGCGTAGGACTAGCGGGAGCTGGGGCCAACGTCCTGACTTTC.

The gene calls are TRBV5-5 and TRBJ2-1; D remains unclear. This CDR3 is built from 11 residues. The germline CDR1 and CDR2 sequences are SGHKS and YYEKEE (reference sequence). Trimming removed 0 bases from V and 12 bases from J, with 7 bases in between. The CDR3 region is CASSLGGGQFF. DNA of the CDR3: TGTGCCAGCAGCTTGGGAGGCGGGCAGTTCTTC.

The genes are TRBV5-6 and TRBJ2-7; D possibly corresponds to TRBD1 (6 bases). Germline V gives CDR1 SGHDT, CDR2 YYEEEE. With 3 bases removed from V and 3 bases from J, the gap between germline ends came to 10 bases. CDR3 length: 13 residues. The CDR3 protein is CASSWDTDYEQYF. Written as DNA, the CDR3 is TGTGCCAGCAGCTGGGACACGGACTACGAGCAGTACTTC.

In its sample, this clone was seen a few times. This chain uses TRBV14 with TRBJ2-1; no definite D call. The CDR3 is 16 residues long. CDR1 and CDR2 from the germline V gene are SGHDN and FVKESK. V dropped 1 base and J dropped 5 bases, with 15 bases sitting between them. The CDR3 DNA reads TGTGCCAGCAGCCAAGGCGCCGGGCGCCTCCACAATGAGCAGTTCTTC. Amino acid sequence: CASSQGAGRLHNEQFF.

The chain couples TRBV19 to TRBJ2-1, with 7 positions matching TRBD2. Germline V gene lookup returns CDR1 LNHDA and CDR2 SQIVND (reference sequence). The CDR3 runs 16 residues. V lost 2 bases, J lost 6 bases, and 10 bases stayed unmatched. The CDR3: CASSIRGLAVLNEQFF. The CDR3 region has the DNA TGTGCCAGTAGTATAAGGGGCCTAGCGGTCCTCAATGAGCAGTTCTTC. Drawing the rest from reference TRBV19 and TRBJ2-1, the complete variable domain is DGGITQSPKYLFRKEGQNVTLSCEQNLNHDAMYWYRQDPGQGLRLIYYSQIVNDFQKGDIAEGYSVSREKKESFPLTVTSAQKNPTAFYLCASSIRGLAVLNEQFFGPGTRLTVL.

The chain is built from TRBV12-2 and TRBJ2-7. TRBV12-2 is tagged as a pseudogene. The CDR3 runs 15 residues. The CDR3 region is CASRLAGWGSYEQYF. CDR3 nucleotides: TGTGCAAGTCGCTTAGCAGGTTGGGGCTCCTACGAGCAGTACTTC.

The chain couples TRBV27 to TRBJ2-5; the D is unclear. CDR3 size: 14 residues. V was trimmed by 5 bases and J by 3 bases, leaving 13 bases between them. Germline CDR1 MNHEY, CDR2 SMNVEV (reference sequence). The DNA of the CDR3 is TGTGCCAGCAGTATCATAGGTCAAGAAGAGACCCAGTACTTC. It specifies CASSIIGQEETQYF.

This chain connects TRBV30 to TRBJ2-5; 7 nucleotides match TRBD2. The CDR3 length is 13 residues. Trimming at V came to 0 bases and at J to 7 bases, leaving 5 bases not matched to a gene. Germline assignment: CDR1 GTSNPN and CDR2 SVGIG (reference sequence). CDR3 coding DNA: TGTGCCTGGAGTGTAGCGGGAACCTGGACCCAGTACTTC. This encodes CAWSVAGTWTQYF.

V and J are TRBV27 and TRBJ2-3; D is uncertain. Germline V gives CDR1 MNHEY, CDR2 SMNVEV (reference sequence). V was cut by 0 bases and J by 2 bases, with 6 bases left in between. This CDR3 has 14 residues. The chain's CDR3 is CASSLSTVTDTQYF. The CDR3 DNA reads TGTGCCAGCAGTTTATCTACAGTCACAGATACGCAGTATTTT.

This clone has a handful of counts. This chain links TRBV7-9 with TRBJ1-5, with 11 bases aligning to TRBD1. V was pared by 4 bases and J by 3 bases, with 5 bases of the junction left unmatched. Germline V gene lookup returns CDR1 SEHNR and CDR2 FQNEAQ (reference sequence). The length of the CDR3 is 16 residues. CDR3 nucleotide sequence: TGTGCCAGCAGCTCCGGGACAGGGGGATTCAATCAGCCCCAGCATTTT. Translated, it gives CASSSGTGGFNQPQHF.